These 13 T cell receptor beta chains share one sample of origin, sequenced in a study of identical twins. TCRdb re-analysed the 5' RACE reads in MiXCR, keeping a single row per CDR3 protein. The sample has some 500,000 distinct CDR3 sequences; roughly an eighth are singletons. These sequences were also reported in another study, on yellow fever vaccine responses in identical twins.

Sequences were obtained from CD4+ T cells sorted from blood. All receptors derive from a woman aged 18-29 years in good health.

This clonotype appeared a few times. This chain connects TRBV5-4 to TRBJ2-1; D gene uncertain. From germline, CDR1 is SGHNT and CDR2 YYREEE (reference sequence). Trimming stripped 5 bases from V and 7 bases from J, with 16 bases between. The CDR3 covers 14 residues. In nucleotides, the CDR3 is TGTGCCAGCAGAACCGGGCCCGTGACGAATGAGCAGTTCTTC. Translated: CASRTGPVTNEQFF.

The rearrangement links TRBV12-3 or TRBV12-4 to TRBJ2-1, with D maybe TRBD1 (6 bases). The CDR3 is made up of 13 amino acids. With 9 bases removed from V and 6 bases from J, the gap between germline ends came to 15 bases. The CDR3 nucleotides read TGTGCCAGTACCATGGGCAGGGGCAATGAGCAGTTCTTC. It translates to CASTMGRGNEQFF.

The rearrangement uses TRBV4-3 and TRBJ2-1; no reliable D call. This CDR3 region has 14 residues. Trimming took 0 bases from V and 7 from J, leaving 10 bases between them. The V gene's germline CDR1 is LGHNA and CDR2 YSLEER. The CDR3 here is CASSQDVTGNEQFF. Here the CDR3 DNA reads TGCGCCAGCAGCCAAGATGTTACTGGGAATGAGCAGTTCTTC.

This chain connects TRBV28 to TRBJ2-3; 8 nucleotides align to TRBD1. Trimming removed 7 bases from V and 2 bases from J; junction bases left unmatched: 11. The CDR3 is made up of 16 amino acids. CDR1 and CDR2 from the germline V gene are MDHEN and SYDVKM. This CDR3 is CASTEAPQGATDTQYF. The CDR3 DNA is TGTGCCAGCACCGAGGCCCCGCAGGGGGCCACAGATACGCAGTATTTT.

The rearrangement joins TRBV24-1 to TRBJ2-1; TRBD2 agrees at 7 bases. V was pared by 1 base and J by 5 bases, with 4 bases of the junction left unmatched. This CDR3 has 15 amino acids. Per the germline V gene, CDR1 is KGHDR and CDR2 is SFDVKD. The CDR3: CATSDLGTTDNEQFF. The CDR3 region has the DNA TGTGCCACCAGTGATTTAGGGACTACCGACAATGAGCAGTTCTTC.

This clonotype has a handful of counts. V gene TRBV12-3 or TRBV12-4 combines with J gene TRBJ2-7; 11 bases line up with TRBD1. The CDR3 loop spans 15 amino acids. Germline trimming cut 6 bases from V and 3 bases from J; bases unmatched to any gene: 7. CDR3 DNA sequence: TGTGCCAGCAGCTGGGGGACAGGGGGTTTCTACGAGCAGTACTTC. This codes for CASSWGTGGFYEQYF.

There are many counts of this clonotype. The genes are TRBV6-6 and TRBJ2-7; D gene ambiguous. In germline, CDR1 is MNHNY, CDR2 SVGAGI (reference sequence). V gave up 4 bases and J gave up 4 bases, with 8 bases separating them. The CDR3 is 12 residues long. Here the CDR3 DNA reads TGTGCCAGCAGTTCCGGACGGTACGAGCAGTACTTC. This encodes CASSSGRYEQYF.

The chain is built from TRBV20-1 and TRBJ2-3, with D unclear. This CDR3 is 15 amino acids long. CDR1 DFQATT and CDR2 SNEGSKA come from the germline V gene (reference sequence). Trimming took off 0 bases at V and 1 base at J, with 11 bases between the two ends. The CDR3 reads CSAREAPPGTDTQYF. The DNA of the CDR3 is TGCAGTGCTAGAGAGGCCCCCCCGGGCACAGATACGCAGTATTTT.

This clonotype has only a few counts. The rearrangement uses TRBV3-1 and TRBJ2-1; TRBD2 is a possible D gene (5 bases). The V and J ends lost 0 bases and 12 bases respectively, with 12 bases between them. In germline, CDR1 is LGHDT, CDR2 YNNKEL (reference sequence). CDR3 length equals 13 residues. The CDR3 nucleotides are TGTGCCAGCAGCCAAGACGTACACGAGGGGCAGTTCTTC. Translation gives CASSQDVHEGQFF.

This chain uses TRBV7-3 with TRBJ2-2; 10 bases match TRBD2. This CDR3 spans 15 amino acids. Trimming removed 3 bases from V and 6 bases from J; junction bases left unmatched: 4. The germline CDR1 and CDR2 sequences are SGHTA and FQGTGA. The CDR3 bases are TGTGCCAGCAGCTTTGCAAGCGGGGGGGCCGGGGAGCTGTTTTTT. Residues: CASSFASGGAGELFF.

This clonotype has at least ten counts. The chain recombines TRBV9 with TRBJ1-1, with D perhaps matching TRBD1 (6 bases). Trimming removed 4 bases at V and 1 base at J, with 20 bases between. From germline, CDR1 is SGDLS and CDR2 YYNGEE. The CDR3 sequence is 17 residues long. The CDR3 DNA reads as TGTGCCAGCAGCCCGCGTGAAGGGGGGGTTCCGAACACTGAAGCTTTCTTT. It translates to CASSPREGGVPNTEAFF.

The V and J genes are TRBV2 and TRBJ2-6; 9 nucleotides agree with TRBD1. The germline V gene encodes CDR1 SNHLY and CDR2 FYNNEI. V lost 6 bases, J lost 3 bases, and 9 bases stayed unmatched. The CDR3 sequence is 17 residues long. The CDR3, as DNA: TGTGCCAGCAGAACACAGGGGGCAGGTGTTGGGGCCAACGTCCTGACTTTC. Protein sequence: CASRTQGAGVGANVLTF.

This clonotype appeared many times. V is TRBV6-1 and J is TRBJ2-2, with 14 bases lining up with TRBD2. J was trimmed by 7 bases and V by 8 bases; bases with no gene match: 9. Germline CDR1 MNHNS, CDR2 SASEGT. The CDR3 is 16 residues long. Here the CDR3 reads CASAQGLAGVRGELFF. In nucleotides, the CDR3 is TGTGCCAGCGCTCAGGGACTAGCGGGGGTCCGCGGGGAGCTGTTTTTT.